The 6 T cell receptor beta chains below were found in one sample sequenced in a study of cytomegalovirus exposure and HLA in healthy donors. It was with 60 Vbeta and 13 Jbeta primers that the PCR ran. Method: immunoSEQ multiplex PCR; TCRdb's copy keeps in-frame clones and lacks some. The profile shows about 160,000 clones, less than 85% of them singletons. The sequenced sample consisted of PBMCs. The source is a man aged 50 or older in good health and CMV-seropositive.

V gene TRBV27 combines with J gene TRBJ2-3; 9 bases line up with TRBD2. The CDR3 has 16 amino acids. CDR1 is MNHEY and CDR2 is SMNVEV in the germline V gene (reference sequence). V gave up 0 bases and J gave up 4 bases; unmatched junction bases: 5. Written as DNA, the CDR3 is TGTGCCAGCAGTTTATCGCCGGGACTAGCCGCAGATACGCAGTATTTT. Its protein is CASSLSPGLAADTQYF.

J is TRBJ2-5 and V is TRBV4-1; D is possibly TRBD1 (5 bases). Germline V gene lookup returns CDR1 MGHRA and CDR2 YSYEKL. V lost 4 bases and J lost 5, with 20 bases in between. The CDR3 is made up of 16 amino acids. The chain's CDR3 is CASSPGSPQDPETQYF. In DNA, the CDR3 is TGCGCCAGCAGCCCAGGGTCTCCTCAAGACCCCGAGACCCAGTACTTC.

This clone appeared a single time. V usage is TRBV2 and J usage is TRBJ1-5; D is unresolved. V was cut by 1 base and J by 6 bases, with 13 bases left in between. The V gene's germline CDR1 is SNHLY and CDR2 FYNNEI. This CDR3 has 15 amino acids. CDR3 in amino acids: CASSEDRQSGQPQHF. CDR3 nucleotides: TGTGCCAGCAGTGAAGACAGACAAAGTGGTCAGCCCCAGCATTTT.

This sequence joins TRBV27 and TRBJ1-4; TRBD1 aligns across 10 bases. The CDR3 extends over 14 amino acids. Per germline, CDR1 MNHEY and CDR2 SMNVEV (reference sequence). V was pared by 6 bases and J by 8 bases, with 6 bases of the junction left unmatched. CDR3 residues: CASSRQGALEKLFF. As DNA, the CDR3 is TGTGCCAGCAGCCGACAGGGGGCGCTCGAAAAACTGTTTTTT.

This CDR3 reads CASSPTGLNTEAFF. As DNA, the CDR3 is TGTGCCAGCAGCCCGACAGGATTGAACACTGAAGCTTTCTTT. The genes are TRBV5-4 and TRBJ1-1, with D maybe TRBD1 (6 bases). CDR1 and CDR2 (germline): SGHNT, YYREEE (reference sequence). V was trimmed by 4 bases and J by 0 bases, leaving 10 bases between them. This CDR3 comprises 14 residues.

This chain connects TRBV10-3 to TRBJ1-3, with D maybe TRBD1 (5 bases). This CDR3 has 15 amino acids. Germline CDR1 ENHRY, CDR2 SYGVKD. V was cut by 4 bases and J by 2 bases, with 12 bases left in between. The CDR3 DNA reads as TGTGCCATCAGTGCAAGGGGCCTGGCTGGAAACACCATATATTTT. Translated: CAISARGLAGNTIYF.